The 31 T cell receptor beta chains in this list originate from one sample, sequenced in a study of shared clonotypes between healthy human individuals. Libraries were prepared by immunoSEQ multiplex PCR; TCRdb keeps only in-frame clonotypes and omits some of them. The repertoire holds 1.6 million or so clones, with approximately 98.5% as singletons. The sequenced sample consisted of naive CD4+ T cells sorted from blood. Regarding subset: CD45RA+ positively selected. The source is a man aged 25 to 45 in good health.

The V call is TRBV7-9, the J call TRBJ2-3; 11 bases are shared with TRBD2. V gave up 5 bases and J gave up 2 bases; unmatched junction bases: 9. This CDR3 is 17 amino acids long. The germline gives CDR1 SEHNR, CDR2 FQNEAQ (reference sequence). CDR3 sequence: CASSRALAGALTDTQYF. The CDR3, as DNA: TGTGCCAGCAGCCGAGCACTAGCGGGAGCTCTCACAGATACGCAGTATTTT.

This sequence joins TRBV27 and TRBJ2-7, with D maybe TRBD2 (5 bases). This CDR3 region has 14 residues. Trimming stripped 5 bases from V and 3 bases from J, with 14 bases between. Germline lookup yields CDR1 MNHEY and CDR2 SMNVEV (reference sequence). The CDR3 protein is CASSIREAVYEQYF. The CDR3 nucleotides read TGTGCCAGCAGTATACGGGAAGCTGTCTACGAGCAGTACTTC.

The chain combines TRBV7-2 with TRBJ1-5; possible D gene TRBD1, 5 bases. The germline V gene has CDR1 SGHTA and CDR2 FQGNSA. The CDR3 runs to 16 residues. Trimming left V 1 base short and J 1 base short, with 11 bases between. The CDR3 DNA sequence: TGTGCCAGCAGCTTAGTTCGTAGGGACAGCAATCAGCCCCAGCATTTT. Residues: CASSLVRRDSNQPQHF.

The chain has TRBV19 and TRBJ1-5; D may be TRBD1 (5 bases). V lost 6 bases and J 9 bases, leaving 18 bases between the germline ends. Germline V gene lookup returns CDR1 LNHDA and CDR2 SQIVND (reference sequence). CDR3 length equals 14 residues. Written as DNA, the CDR3 is TGTGCCAGTAGCCTCCGGGACGTCCATTGGCCCCAGCATTTT. Translating it yields CASSLRDVHWPQHF.

The chain recombines TRBV21-1 with TRBJ2-7; TRBD1 was called by the table and not checked on the DNA. TRBV21-1 is given as a pseudogene. CDR3 size: 15 residues. The DNA of the CDR3 is TGTGCCAGCAGCAAAGCGTCTACAGGAACCTACGAGCAGTACTTC. This encodes CASSKASTGTYEQYF.

The chain joins TRBV7-9 to TRBJ1-1, with D possibly matching TRBD1 (5 bases). This CDR3 has 15 residues. Trimming stripped 7 bases from V and 0 bases from J, with 15 bases between. Germline V gene sequence: CDR1 SEHNR, CDR2 FQNEAQ (reference sequence). Here the CDR3 DNA reads TGTGCCAGCACCCCCATCGGGACCATGAACACTGAAGCTTTCTTT. Residues: CASTPIGTMNTEAFF.

The chain recombines TRBV5-1 with TRBJ1-1, with TRBD1 matching over 7 bases. Germline V gives CDR1 SGHRS, CDR2 YFSETQ. V lost 5 bases and J lost 3; bases outside the gene matches: 7. The CDR3 is 14 residues long. In nucleotides, the CDR3 is TGCGCCAGCAGTCCAGGGGGTGCGGACACTGAAGCTTTCTTT. Its translation: CASSPGGADTEAFF.

The rearrangement joins TRBV27 to TRBJ1-4, with D unresolved. V lost 6 bases and J 0 bases, leaving 11 bases between the germline ends. The CDR3 totals 15 residues. Germline CDR1 is MNHEY and CDR2 is SMNVEV (reference sequence). This chain's CDR3 is CASSRDGTTNEKLFF. DNA of the CDR3: TGTGCCAGCAGCCGCGACGGGACAACTAATGAAAAACTGTTTTTT. Using reference TRBV27 and TRBJ1-4 for the parts outside the CDR3, the full variable domain is EAQVTQNPRYLITVTGKKLTVTCSQNMNHEYMSWYRQDPGLGLRQIYYSMNVEVTDKGDVPEGYKVSRKEKRNFPLILESPSPNQTSLYFCASSRDGTTNEKLFFGSGTQLSVL.

The chain employs TRBV6-5 and TRBJ2-2, with D unclear. The CDR3 length is 12 residues. The V end lost 4 bases, the J end lost 6 bases, and 6 bases lay between the germline ends. In germline, CDR1 is MNHEY, CDR2 SVGAGI. The CDR3 nucleotides read TGTGCCAGCAGTTCCATCTCCGGGGAGCTGTTTTTT. This codes for CASSSISGELFF.

The chain combines TRBV18 with TRBJ2-7; 12 bases match TRBD1. V lost 3 bases, J lost 4 bases, and 7 bases stayed unmatched. The germline V gene encodes CDR1 KGHSH and CDR2 LQKENI. The CDR3 extends over 16 amino acids. The CDR3 sequence is CASSPTPGQGAYEQYF. The CDR3 nucleotides read TGTGCCAGCTCACCTACTCCGGGACAGGGGGCTTACGAGCAGTACTTC. Complete variable domain (other parts from reference TRBV18 and TRBJ2-7): NAGVMQNPRHLVRRRGQEARLRCSPMKGHSHVYWYRQLPEEGLKFMVYLQKENIIDESGMPKERFSAEFPKEGPSILRIQQVVRGDSAAYFCASSPTPGQGAYEQYFGPGTRLTVT.

V usage is TRBV7-3 and J usage is TRBJ2-6, with 7 bases matching TRBD1. The V gene's germline CDR1 is SGHTA and CDR2 FQGTGA. There are 17 residues in the CDR3. V was pared by 5 bases and J by 0 bases, with 7 bases of the junction left unmatched. As DNA, the CDR3 is TGTGCCAGCAGCCTAAGGGCAGGGGGCTCTGGGGCCAACGTCCTGACTTTC. Protein sequence: CASSLRAGGSGANVLTF. The entire variable domain, with the rest obtained from reference TRBV7-3 and TRBJ2-6, is as follows: GAGVSQTPSNKVTEKGKYVELRCDPISGHTALYWYRQSLGQGPEFLIYFQGTGAADDSGLPNDRFFAVRPEGSVSTLKIQRTERGDSAVYLCASSLRAGGSGANVLTFGAGSRLTVL.

The V call is TRBV5-1, the J call TRBJ1-1, with D uncertain. Germline-derived CDR1 and CDR2 are SGHRS and YFSETQ. This CDR3 has 15 amino acids. Deletions cut 4 bases from V and 1 base from J, with 14 bases between. CDR3 sequence reads: CASSTTPGANTEAFF. In nucleotides, the CDR3 is TGCGCCAGCAGCACTACTCCCGGTGCGAACACTGAAGCTTTCTTT.

The chain uses TRBV29-1 and TRBJ1-4; D gene unclear. The CDR3 is 11 amino acids. Trimming removed 6 bases at V and 7 bases at J, with 9 bases between. CDR1 and CDR2 from the germline V gene are SQVTM and ANQGSEA. The CDR3 DNA sequence: TGCAGCGTGGGTGTTGGTGAAAAACTGTTTTTT. Its translation is CSVGVGEKLFF.

This chain links TRBV14 with TRBJ2-7, with a weak D call TRBD1 (6 bases). Germline V gene data show CDR1 as SGHDN and CDR2 as FVKESK. This CDR3 has 17 residues. The V gene lost 1 base and the J gene lost 6 bases, with 22 bases spanning the gap. This chain's CDR3 is CASSQVSRGQPHREQYF. CDR3 DNA sequence: TGTGCCAGCAGCCAAGTATCACGAGGACAGCCCCATCGCGAGCAGTACTTC.

For this clone: The sample has other DNA sequences that encode this CDR3 too. The V call is TRBV18, the J call TRBJ2-7, with D possibly being TRBD1 (5 bases). From germline, CDR1 is KGHSH and CDR2 LQKENI. Trimming took off 1 base at V and 0 bases at J, with 7 bases between the two ends. The CDR3 sequence is 14 residues long. CDR3 bases: TGTGCCAGCTCACCACTCAGGGACTCCTACGAGCAGTACTTC. Its translation is CASSPLRDSYEQYF.

The CDR3 is CASSTFGGAQETQYF. Here the CDR3 DNA reads TGTGCCAGTAGCACCTTCGGTGGGGCCCAAGAGACCCAGTACTTC. This rearrangement joins TRBV19 to TRBJ2-5; tentative D call: TRBD1 (5 bases). The V gene lost 6 bases and the J gene lost 1 base, with 15 bases spanning the gap. The CDR3 totals 15 residues. Germline values: CDR1 LNHDA, CDR2 SQIVND (reference sequence).

The V and J genes are TRBV7-9 and TRBJ2-1, with D possibly called TRBD1 or TRBD2 (5 bases each). The germline CDR1 and CDR2 sequences are SEHNR and FQNEAQ (reference sequence). Trimming removed 11 bases from V and 8 bases from J, with 19 bases in between. The CDR3 is 13 amino acids. The CDR3 loop reads CAARPPRDDEQFF. For the CDR3, the DNA is TGTGCCGCCCGACCCCCCCGGGACGATGAGCAGTTCTTC.

This chain connects TRBV19 to TRBJ2-1; TRBD1 is a possible D gene (5 bases). Trimming pared 4 bases from V and 7 bases from J, leaving 20 bases between. The CDR3 runs to 16 residues. Germline-derived CDR1 and CDR2 are LNHDA and SQIVND (reference sequence). The CDR3 here is CASSTPRAAAGNEQFF. CDR3 nucleotides: TGTGCCAGTAGTACACCCAGGGCAGCCGCCGGGAATGAGCAGTTCTTC. Supplemented by reference TRBV19 and TRBJ2-1, the full variable domain reads DGGITQSPKYLFRKEGQNVTLSCEQNLNHDAMYWYRQDPGQGLRLIYYSQIVNDFQKGDIAEGYSVSREKKESFPLTVTSAQKNPTAFYLCASSTPRAAAGNEQFFGPGTRLTVL.

This rearrangement joins TRBV6-5 to TRBJ2-5; perhaps TRBD2 as D (6 bases). The CDR3 sequence is 14 residues long. The V end lost 5 bases, the J end lost 1 base, and 11 bases lay between the germline ends. Germline CDR1 and CDR2: MNHEY and SVGAGI. CDR3 loop: CASSRTGLQETQYF. The CDR3 DNA follows: TGTGCCAGCAGTCGTACGGGACTCCAAGAGACCCAGTACTTC.

The chain combines TRBV4-3 with TRBJ2-2; TRBD1 might be the D (5 bases). Per germline, CDR1 LGHNA and CDR2 YSLEER. The CDR3 runs to 17 residues. The V and J ends lost 0 bases and 5 bases respectively, with 16 bases between them. The CDR3 protein is CASSQDLRAQGTGELFF. In DNA form, the CDR3 reads TGCGCCAGCAGCCAAGATCTAAGGGCCCAGGGAACCGGGGAGCTGTTTTTT.

The chain combines TRBV9 with TRBJ1-1; 7 bases are a match to TRBD1. Germline V lookup: CDR1 SGDLS, CDR2 YYNGEE. Trimming removed 5 bases from V and 6 bases from J; junction bases left unmatched: 1. The CDR3 runs 11 residues. CDR3 nucleotide sequence: TGTGCCAGCAGAGGACAGGCTGAAGCTTTCTTT. Residues: CASRGQAEAFF.

V is TRBV28 and J is TRBJ1-2, with 7 bases fitting TRBD1. Germline V gene sequence: CDR1 MDHEN, CDR2 SYDVKM. With V trimmed by 8 bases and J by 4 bases, 13 bases remained unmatched. The CDR3 extends over 15 amino acids. This CDR3 is CASYPPGQSFYGYTF. As DNA, the CDR3 is TGTGCCAGCTACCCCCCGGGACAGAGTTTCTATGGCTACACCTTC.

V and J are TRBV5-6 and TRBJ2-2, with D possibly matching TRBD1 (5 bases). The CDR3 covers 18 residues. Looked up from germline, CDR1 is SGHDT and CDR2 is YYEEEE. V was trimmed by 2 bases and J by 6 bases, leaving 23 bases between them. The CDR3 DNA is TGTGCCAGCAGCTTCCCCCCAGGGTTACAGCGAGGTCCCGGGGAGCTGTTTTTT. Amino acids: CASSFPPGLQRGPGELFF.

The V and J genes are TRBV4-3 and TRBJ1-1; no definite D call. V was trimmed by 4 bases and J by 4 bases, leaving 16 bases between them. The CDR3 spans 15 residues. Per the germline V gene, CDR1 is LGHNA and CDR2 is YSLEER. This CDR3 reads CASSPSAIFSTEAFF. The CDR3 nucleotides read TGCGCCAGCAGCCCGTCGGCCATTTTTTCCACTGAAGCTTTCTTT.

J is TRBJ2-3 and V is TRBV4-3; weak D call: TRBD1 (6 bases). Trimming shortened V by 3 bases and J by 2 bases, and 12 bases separated the two germline ends. The CDR3 consists of 15 residues. Looked up from germline, CDR1 is LGHNA and CDR2 is YSLEER. As DNA, the CDR3 is TGCGCCAGCAGCCACGGACAGCTACTCACAGATACGCAGTATTTT. Residues: CASSHGQLLTDTQYF.

This chain uses TRBV6-6 with TRBJ2-2, with D maybe TRBD2 (6 bases). This CDR3 has 14 residues. The germline V gene encodes CDR1 MNHNY and CDR2 SVGAGI (reference sequence). The V end was cut by 11 bases, the J end by 4 bases, with 17 bases between. CDR3 sequence: CAAEGGSLTGELFF. CDR3 DNA: TGTGCCGCGGAGGGAGGCAGCCTCACCGGGGAGCTGTTTTTT.

This sequence joins TRBV13 and TRBJ2-3; D unclear. CDR1 and CDR2 from the germline V gene are PRHDT and FYEKMQ (reference sequence). Trimming cost V 3 bases and J 1 base, with 14 bases left between them. CDR3 size: 16 residues. The CDR3 sequence: CASSFTSRVRTDTQYF. CDR3 nucleotides: TGTGCCAGCAGCTTTACTTCTAGGGTCCGCACAGATACGCAGTATTTT.

A few counts support this clone. CDR3 sequence reads: CASNGGEVYNEQFF. The CDR3 coding sequence is TGTGCCAGTAACGGGGGAGAGGTCTACAATGAGCAGTTCTTC. The rearrangement uses TRBV19 and TRBJ2-1; TRBD2 might be the D (6 bases). The germline V gene has CDR1 LNHDA and CDR2 SQIVND (reference sequence). Trimming left V 7 bases short and J 3 bases short, with 13 bases between. The CDR3 runs to 14 residues.

This sequence joins TRBV6-5 and TRBJ1-1, with D maybe TRBD1 (5 bases). Trimming took off 6 bases at V and 4 bases at J, with 18 bases between the two ends. Per germline, CDR1 MNHEY and CDR2 SVGAGI. The CDR3 loop spans 15 amino acids. CDR3 sequence reads: CASSRPPGVGTEAFF. CDR3 nucleotide sequence: TGTGCCAGCAGCCGACCCCCGGGGGTGGGCACTGAAGCTTTCTTT.

The J gene is TRBJ2-3, the V gene TRBV2; D possibly corresponds to TRBD1 (6 bases). Germline V CDR1 and CDR2: SNHLY, FYNNEI. V was shortened by 4 bases and J by 2 bases, with 10 bases between the two germline ends. The CDR3 is 14 residues long. This CDR3 is CASSARGITDTQYF. The CDR3 nucleotides read TGTGCCAGCAGTGCCAGGGGCATCACAGATACGCAGTATTTT. Variable domain in full (rest from reference TRBV2 and TRBJ2-3): EPEVTQTPSHQVTQMGQEVILRCVPISNHLYFYWYRQILGQKVEFLVSFYNNEISEKSEIFDDQFSVERPDGSNFTLKIRSTKLEDSAMYFCASSARGITDTQYFGPGTRLTVL.

The genes are TRBV5-5 and TRBJ2-7; D ambiguous. Trimming pared 2 bases from V and 2 bases from J, leaving 20 bases between. Germline loops: CDR1 SGHKS, CDR2 YYEKEE (reference sequence). The CDR3 spans 17 residues. The CDR3 nucleotides are TGTGCCAGCAGCTTATCTCCCTTAGGCGGCAATACCTACGAGCAGTACTTC. Translating gives CASSLSPLGGNTYEQYF.